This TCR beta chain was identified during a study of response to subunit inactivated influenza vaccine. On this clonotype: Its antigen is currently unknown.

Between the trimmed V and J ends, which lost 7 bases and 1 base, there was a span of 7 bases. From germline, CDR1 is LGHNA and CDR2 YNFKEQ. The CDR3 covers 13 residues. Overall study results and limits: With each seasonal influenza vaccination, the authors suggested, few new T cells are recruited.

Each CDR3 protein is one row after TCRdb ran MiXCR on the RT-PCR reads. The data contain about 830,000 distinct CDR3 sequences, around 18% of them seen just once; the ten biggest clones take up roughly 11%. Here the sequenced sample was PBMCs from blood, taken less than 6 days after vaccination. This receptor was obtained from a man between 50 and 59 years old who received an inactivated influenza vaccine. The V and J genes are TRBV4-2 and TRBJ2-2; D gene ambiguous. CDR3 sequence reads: CASNPGNTGELFF. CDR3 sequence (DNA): TGTGCCAGCAACCCGGGGAACACCGGGGAGCTGTTTTTT.